Following are 20 T cell receptor beta chains from one sample sequenced in a study of radiation and T cells in renal cell carcinoma. The protocol was immunoSEQ multiplex PCR, while the TCRdb copy is restricted to in-frame clones and leaves out a portion. The sample includes more than 60,000 clones, 70% to 90% of them seen just once. Time point described: blood 4 weeks post-SBRT, at nephrectomy. The treatment is: 15 Gy SBRT to primary tumor, nephrectomy 4 weeks later. The material was blood, obtained from a patient whose treatment included radiotherapy and nephrectomy. The receptors shown here come from a woman aged 55-69 years with renal cell carcinoma.

This chain uses TRBV6-6 with TRBJ2-7; TRBD2 matches at 8 bases. CDR1 is MNHNY, CDR2 SVGAGI, per germline (reference sequence). The CDR3 is 14 residues long. Trimming cost V 2 bases and J 4 bases; bases outside gene matches: 4. The CDR3 region is CASSYRLAPYEQYF. CDR3 bases: TGTGCCAGCAGTTACCGACTAGCGCCGTACGAGCAGTACTTC.

This clone was detected once. This chain connects TRBV10-3 to TRBJ2-5; D call uncertain. The germline V gene has CDR1 ENHRY and CDR2 SYGVKD. This CDR3 comprises 13 residues. V lost 4 bases and J 5 bases, leaving 11 bases between the germline ends. In DNA, the CDR3 is TGTGCCATCAGTGGGACCGGCCGGGAGACCCAGTACTTC. Encoded protein: CAISGTGRETQYF.

The rearrangement joins TRBV2 to TRBJ1-5; D gene ambiguous. Trimming took off 8 bases at V and 0 bases at J, with 14 bases between the two ends. The CDR3 has 15 amino acids. Per the germline V gene, CDR1 is SNHLY and CDR2 is FYNNEI. The CDR3 sequence: CASEAERYSNQPQHF. The CDR3 DNA reads TGTGCCAGCGAGGCAGAGCGTTATAGCAATCAGCCCCAGCATTTT.

This clone was found a few times. The V gene is TRBV28, the J gene TRBJ1-5; TRBD1 might be the D (6 bases). Germline V gene sequence: CDR1 MDHEN, CDR2 SYDVKM. CDR3 length: 16 residues. With 2 bases removed from V and 2 bases from J, the gap between germline ends came to 13 bases. The CDR3 nucleotides are TGTGCCAGCAGTTTACCCCGGGGGGCGGGCAATCAGCCCCAGCATTTT. Protein: CASSLPRGAGNQPQHF.

The chain couples TRBV11-2 to TRBJ2-3, with D possibly being TRBD1 or TRBD2 (5 bases each). The CDR3 runs 14 residues. CDR1 is SGHAT and CDR2 is FQNNGV in the germline V gene. Trimming took off 5 bases at V and 2 bases at J, with 11 bases between the two ends. The CDR3 reads CASSPWGYTDTQYF. The CDR3 DNA sequence: TGTGCCAGCAGCCCTTGGGGGTACACAGATACGCAGTATTTT.

V gene TRBV6-5 combines with J gene TRBJ2-7; a possible D gene is TRBD1 (8 bases). The CDR3 covers 16 residues. From germline, CDR1 is MNHEY and CDR2 SVGAGI. V was shortened by 0 bases and J by 2 bases, with 14 bases between the two germline ends. The CDR3 bases are TGTGCCAGCAGTTACTCCCACAGGGGGGGCACCTACGAGCAGTACTTC. Translation gives CASSYSHRGGTYEQYF.

The chain is built from TRBV11-2 and TRBJ2-7; tentative D call: TRBD2 (6 bases). The CDR3 totals 15 residues. Deletions cut 5 bases from V and 5 bases from J, with 19 bases between. Germline CDR1 reads SGHAT; CDR2 reads FQNNGV. CDR3 in amino acids: CASSPPGLGVDEQYF. The DNA for the CDR3 is TGTGCCAGCAGCCCGCCGGGACTGGGAGTCGACGAGCAGTACTTC.

The chain carries TRBV28 and TRBJ1-2; 8 bases are a match to TRBD1. This CDR3 contains 16 residues. The V gene's germline CDR1 is MDHEN and CDR2 SYDVKM. V shed 4 bases and J 1 base; nucleotides not matched to a gene: 8. The CDR3 DNA is TGTGCCAGCAGTTCAGGGACAGGAATAGTTAACTATGGCTACACCTTC. Protein: CASSSGTGIVNYGYTF.

The V gene is TRBV15, the J gene TRBJ2-7; possible D gene TRBD1, 5 bases. The CDR3 spans 15 residues. CDR1 and CDR2 from the germline V gene are LNHNV and YYDKDF (reference sequence). Trimming stripped 0 bases from V and 3 bases from J, with 12 bases between. CDR3 in DNA: TGTGCCACCAGCAGAGATAGGGTAACAGGCTACGAGCAGTACTTC. This codes for CATSRDRVTGYEQYF.

A few counts support this clone. V gene TRBV4-1 combines with J gene TRBJ1-2; no firm D call. Germline loops: CDR1 MGHRA, CDR2 YSYEKL. V was pared by 4 bases and J by 4 bases, with 10 bases between. The CDR3 contains 13 residues. CDR3 sequence reads: CASSRTLSYGYTF. The CDR3 bases are TGCGCCAGCAGCCGAACGTTATCCTATGGCTACACCTTC.

This chain uses TRBV6-5 with TRBJ2-7; possibly TRBD2 for D (5 bases). The V end lost 2 bases, the J end lost 7 bases, and 15 bases lay between the germline ends. CDR3 length: 14 residues. Germline CDR1 is MNHEY and CDR2 is SVGAGI. The DNA for the CDR3 is TGTGCCAGCAGTTACCACACGACGGGAAGGGAGCAGTACTTC. This sequence encodes CASSYHTTGREQYF.

This chain connects TRBV28 to TRBJ2-6; D is unclear. Germline V gives CDR1 MDHEN, CDR2 SYDVKM. The CDR3 is 19 residues long. V gave up 4 bases and J gave up 0 bases, with 19 bases separating them. The CDR3 sequence is CASSSHSGRSLSGANVLTF. Written as DNA, the CDR3 is TGTGCCAGCAGTTCACATTCCGGACGGTCGCTCTCTGGGGCCAACGTCCTGACTTTC.

The J gene is TRBJ1-5, the V gene TRBV5-6; 9 nucleotides agree with TRBD1. Germline V gene lookup returns CDR1 SGHDT and CDR2 YYEEEE. This CDR3 contains 15 residues. V lost 4 bases, J lost 6 bases, and 8 bases stayed unmatched. The CDR3 DNA reads as TGTGCCAGCAGCCAAGGGACAGGGTTCGCTCAGCCCCAGCATTTT. Its protein product is CASSQGTGFAQPQHF.

V is TRBV7-9 and J is TRBJ2-3, with D uncertain. V was cut by 3 bases and J by 2 bases, with 9 bases left in between. This CDR3 region has 14 residues. CDR1 and CDR2 (germline): SEHNR, FQNEAQ (reference sequence). The chain's CDR3 is CASSLGFDTDTQYF. CDR3 DNA: TGTGCCAGCAGCTTGGGATTTGACACAGATACGCAGTATTTT.

J is TRBJ2-1 and V is TRBV11-1, with 8 bases matching TRBD1. After removal of 4 bases from V and 4 bases from J, the junction contained 9 bases not matched to a gene. Germline V CDR1 and CDR2: SGHAT, FQDESV (reference sequence). This CDR3 has 16 amino acids. The CDR3 region has the DNA TGTGCCAGCAGCTCCCGGGACAGGAGGGCGTACAATGAGCAGTTCTTC. Encoded protein: CASSSRDRRAYNEQFF.

The J gene is TRBJ2-7, the V gene TRBV28, with TRBD2 matching over 14 bases. After removal of 0 bases from V and 4 bases from J, the junction contained 5 bases not matched to a gene. CDR1 is MDHEN, CDR2 SYDVKM, per germline. The CDR3 sequence is 17 residues long. CDR3 amino acids: CASSLWGTSGSKYEQYF. CDR3 nucleotide sequence: TGTGCCAGCAGTTTATGGGGGACTAGCGGGAGTAAGTACGAGCAGTACTTC.

V gene TRBV5-1 combines with J gene TRBJ2-3; D tentatively reads TRBD1 or TRBD2 (5 bases each). The V end lost 3 bases, the J end lost 4 bases, and 18 bases lay between the germline ends. This CDR3 has 16 amino acids. Germline CDR1 SGHRS, CDR2 YFSETQ. Here the CDR3 reads CASSSTTWGSSDTQYF. The CDR3 DNA reads as TGCGCCAGCAGCTCAACCACATGGGGGAGTTCAGATACGCAGTATTTT.

The V call is TRBV4-1, the J call TRBJ2-7; possible D gene TRBD1, 5 bases. Germline V gene sequence: CDR1 MGHRA, CDR2 YSYEKL. V lost 3 bases and J lost 3, with 9 bases in between. The length of the CDR3 is 13 residues. This chain's CDR3 is CASSQPGNYEQYF. The CDR3 DNA reads TGCGCCAGCAGCCAGCCAGGGAACTACGAGCAGTACTTC.

This clone was observed a single time. V gene TRBV6-1 combines with J gene TRBJ2-1; 14 nucleotides line up with TRBD2. Germline V gene sequence: CDR1 MNHNS, CDR2 SASEGT. The CDR3 contains 15 residues. Unmatched junction bases numbered 5, after V lost 6 bases and J lost 7 bases. The CDR3 DNA sequence: TGTGCCAGCAGCCTGGGACTAGCGGGAGAAAATGAGCAGTTCTTC. This gives the protein CASSLGLAGENEQFF.

The chain is built from TRBV6-5 and TRBJ1-1, with a weak D call TRBD1 (5 bases). This CDR3 has 15 residues. The V gene lost 7 bases and the J gene lost 1 base, with 16 bases spanning the gap. Germline V gene lookup returns CDR1 MNHEY and CDR2 SVGAGI. CDR3 in DNA: TGTGCCAGCACCCCTACCTGGGGCGGGAACACTGAAGCTTTCTTT. Amino acids: CASTPTWGGNTEAFF.